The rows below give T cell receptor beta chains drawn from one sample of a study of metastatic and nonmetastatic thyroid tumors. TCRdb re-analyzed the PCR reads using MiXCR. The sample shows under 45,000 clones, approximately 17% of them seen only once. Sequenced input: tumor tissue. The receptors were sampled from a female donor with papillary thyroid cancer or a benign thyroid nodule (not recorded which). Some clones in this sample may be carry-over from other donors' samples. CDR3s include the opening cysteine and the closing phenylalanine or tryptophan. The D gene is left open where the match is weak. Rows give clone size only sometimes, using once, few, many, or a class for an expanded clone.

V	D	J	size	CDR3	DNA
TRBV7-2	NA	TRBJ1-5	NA	CASSIQGINQPQHF	TGTGCCAGTAGTATTCAAGGCATAAATCAGCCCCAGCATTTT
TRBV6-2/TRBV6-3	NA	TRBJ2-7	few	CASSYTMGAGDEQYF	TGTGCCAGCAGTTACACGATGGGGGCTGGAGACGAGCAGTACTTC
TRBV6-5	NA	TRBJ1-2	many	CASSYASPNYGYTF	TGTGCCAGCAGTTACGCATCCCCTAACTATGGCTACACCTTC
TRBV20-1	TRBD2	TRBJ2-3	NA	CSAGLAQSSTDTQYF	TGCAGTGCTGGACTAGCGCAGTCTAGCACAGATACGCAGTATTTT
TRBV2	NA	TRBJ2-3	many	CASSLSPSGTDTQYF	TGTGCCAGCAGCTTGTCTCCAAGTGGCACAGATACGCAGTATTTT
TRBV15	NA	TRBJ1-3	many	CATSRGIPGAGNTIYF	TGTGCCACCAGCAGAGGGATACCAGGGGCCGGAAACACCATATATTTT
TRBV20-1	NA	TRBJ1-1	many	CSARGLGRDEAFF	TGCAGTGCTAGAGGTCTCGGGCGAGATGAAGCTTTCTTT
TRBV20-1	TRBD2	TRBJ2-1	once	CSARQGIAGPNEQFF	TGCAGTGCTAGACAAGGAATAGCGGGACCCAATGAGCAGTTCTTC
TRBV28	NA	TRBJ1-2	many	CASTSQGPDYGYTF	TGTGCCAGCACCTCACAGGGACCGGACTATGGCTACACCTTC
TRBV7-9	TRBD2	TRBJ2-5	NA	CASSPFAGAGVQETRYF	TGTGCCAGCAGCCCTTTCGCGGGAGCGGGAGTTCAAGAGACCCGGTACTTC
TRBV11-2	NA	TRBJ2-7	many	CASSLMGDEQYF	TGTGCCAGCAGCTTAATGGGGGACGAGCAGTACTTC
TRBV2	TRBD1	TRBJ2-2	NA	CTSSPQGAGGTGELFF	TGTACCAGCAGTCCCCAGGGGGCCGGTGGAACCGGGGAGCTGTTTTTT
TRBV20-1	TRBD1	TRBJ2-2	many	CSAGQGANTGELFF	TGCAGTGCAGGACAGGGCGCGAACACCGGGGAGCTGTTTTTT
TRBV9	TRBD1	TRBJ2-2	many	CASSRRTGDGGELFF	TGTGCCAGCAGCCGGCGGACAGGGGACGGCGGGGAGCTGTTTTTT
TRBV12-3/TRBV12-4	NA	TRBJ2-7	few	CASSLRAGTTWEQYF	TGTGCCAGCAGTTTACGGGCGGGGACGACCTGGGAGCAGTACTTC
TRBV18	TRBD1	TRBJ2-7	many	CASSPRQGVYEQYF	TGTGCCAGCTCACCCCGACAGGGTGTCTACGAGCAGTACTTC
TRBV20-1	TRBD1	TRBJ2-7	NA	CSALRIQTGDEQYF	TGCAGTGCTCTAAGGATCCAGACAGGGGACGAGCAGTACTTC
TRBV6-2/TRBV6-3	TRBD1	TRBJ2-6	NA	CASSYTLQGARSGANVLTF	TGTGCCAGCAGTTACACCCTACAGGGGGCGCGGTCTGGGGCCAACGTCCTGACTTTC
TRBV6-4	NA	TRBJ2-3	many	CASSDGRGTDTQYF	TGTGCCAGCAGTGATGGCAGGGGCACAGATACGCAGTATTTT
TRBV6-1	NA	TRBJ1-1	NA	CASKRQVARNTEAFF	TGTGCCAGCAAGAGACAGGTGGCTAGGAACACTGAAGCTTTCTTT
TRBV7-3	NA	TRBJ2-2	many	CASSTLKSGELFF	TGTGCCAGCAGCACTCTAAAGTCCGGGGAGCTGTTTTTT
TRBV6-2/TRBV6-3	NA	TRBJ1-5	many	CASSYRQGLIYQPQHF	TGTGCCAGCAGTTACCGGCAGGGGTTGATTTATCAGCCCCAGCATTTT
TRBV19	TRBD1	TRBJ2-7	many	CASTRDRASYEQYF	TGTGCCAGTACCCGGGACAGAGCTTCCTACGAGCAGTACTTC
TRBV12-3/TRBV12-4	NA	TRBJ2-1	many	CASSLWGNGYNEQFF	TGTGCCAGCAGTTTATGGGGGAATGGGTACAATGAGCAGTTCTTC
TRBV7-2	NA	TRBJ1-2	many	CASSLSGGANYGYTF	TGTGCCAGCAGCTTATCGGGGGGCGCCAACTATGGCTACACCTTC
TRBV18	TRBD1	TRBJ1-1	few	CASSQTGQGFLNTEAFF	TGTGCCAGCTCACAAACGGGACAGGGGTTTTTGAACACTGAAGCTTTCTTT
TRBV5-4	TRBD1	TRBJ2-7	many	CASSASGQGWSEQYF	TGTGCCAGCAGTGCCTCGGGACAGGGTTGGTCCGAGCAGTACTTC
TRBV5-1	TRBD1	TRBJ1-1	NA	CASSLTTGHTEAFF	TGCGCCAGCAGCTTGACGACAGGGCACACTGAAGCTTTCTTT
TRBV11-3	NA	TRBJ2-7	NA	CASILGKYEQYF	TGTGCCAGCATCTTAGGGAAATACGAGCAGTACTTC
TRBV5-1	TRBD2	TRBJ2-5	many	CASSEGLAGETQYF	TGCGCCAGCAGCGAAGGACTAGCGGGAGAGACCCAGTACTTC
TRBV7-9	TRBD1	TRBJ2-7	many	CASSLVAQGEVAYEQYF	TGTGCCAGCAGCTTAGTAGCACAGGGGGAGGTAGCCTACGAGCAGTACTTC
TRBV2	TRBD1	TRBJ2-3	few	CASSVDRIITDTQYF	TGTGCCAGCAGTGTGGACAGGATAATCACAGATACGCAGTATTTT
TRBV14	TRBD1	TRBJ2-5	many	CASSRNRGQETQYF	TGTGCCAGCAGCCGGAACAGGGGTCAGGAGACCCAGTACTTC
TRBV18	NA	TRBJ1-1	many	CASSPQGGTEAFF	TGTGCCAGCTCCCCCCAGGGCGGGACTGAAGCTTTCTTT
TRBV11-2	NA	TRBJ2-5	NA	CASSLVDTVQETQYF	TGTGCCAGCAGCTTAGTTGATACGGTCCAAGAGACCCAGTACTTC
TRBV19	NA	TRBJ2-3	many	CASSIGGAVITDTQYF	TGTGCCAGTAGTATTGGCGGGGCAGTCATCACAGATACGCAGTATTTT
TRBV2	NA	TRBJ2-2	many	CASRPHTGELFF	TGTGCCAGCAGACCACACACCGGGGAGCTGTTTTTT
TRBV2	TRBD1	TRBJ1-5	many	CASCLRQGVNQPQHF	TGTGCCAGCTGCTTGCGCCAGGGGGTAAATCAGCCCCAGCATTTT
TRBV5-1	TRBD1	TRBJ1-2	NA	CASSLGCTGASYDYGYTF	TGCGCCAGCAGCTTGGGCTGTACAGGGGCCTCGTATGACTATGGCTACACCTTC
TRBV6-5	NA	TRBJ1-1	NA	CASSSSAGGTEAFF	TGTGCCAGCAGTTCCTCGGCGGGGGGGACTGAAGCTTTCTTT
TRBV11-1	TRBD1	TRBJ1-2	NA	CASSLWDRLADYGYTF	TGTGCCAGCAGCTTATGGGACAGGCTGGCTGACTATGGCTACACCTTC
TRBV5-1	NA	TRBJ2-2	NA	CASSLGGGNSNTGELFF	TGCGCCAGCAGCTTGGGCGGCGGAAACTCGAACACCGGGGAGCTGTTTTTT
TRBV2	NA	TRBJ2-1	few	CASNIGGYNEQFF	TGTGCCAGCAATATCGGGGGATACAATGAGCAGTTCTTC
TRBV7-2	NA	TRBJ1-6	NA	CASILTYMASPLHF	TGTGCCAGCATCCTCACATACATGGCTTCACCCCTCCACTTT
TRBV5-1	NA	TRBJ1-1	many	CASSSTVNTEAFF	TGCGCCAGCAGCTCGACAGTGAACACTGAAGCTTTCTTT
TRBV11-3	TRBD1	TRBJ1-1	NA	CASSTTGGTEAFF	TGTGCCAGCAGCACTACAGGGGGCACTGAAGCTTTCTTT
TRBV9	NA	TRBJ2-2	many	CASSEWVTGELFF	TGTGCCAGCAGCGAGTGGGTCACCGGGGAGCTGTTTTTT
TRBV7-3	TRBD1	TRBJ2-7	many	CASSLMGQPPYEQYF	TGTGCCAGCAGCTTAATGGGACAGCCACCCTACGAGCAGTACTTC
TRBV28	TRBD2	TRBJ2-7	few	CASSRLAGPSYEQYF	TGTGCCAGCAGTCGACTAGCGGGACCCTCCTACGAGCAGTACTTC
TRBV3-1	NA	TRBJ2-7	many	CASSQDRLREDSYEQYF	TGTGCCAGCAGCCAAGATCGTCTAAGGGAAGACTCCTACGAGCAGTACTTC
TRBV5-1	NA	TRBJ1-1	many	CASSLSSGLNTEAFF	TGCGCCAGCAGCTTGTCCTCCGGCCTGAACACTGAAGCTTTCTTT
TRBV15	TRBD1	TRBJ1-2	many	CATSRDGTGSGGYTF	TGTGCCACCAGCAGAGACGGGACAGGGAGCGGTGGCTACACCTTC
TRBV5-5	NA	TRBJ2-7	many	CASSLEQGRGEQYF	TGTGCCAGCAGCTTGGAACAGGGTCGGGGCGAGCAGTACTTC
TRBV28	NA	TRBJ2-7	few	CGSVTQISYEQYF	TGTGGATCCGTGACGCAAATCTCCTACGAGCAGTACTTC